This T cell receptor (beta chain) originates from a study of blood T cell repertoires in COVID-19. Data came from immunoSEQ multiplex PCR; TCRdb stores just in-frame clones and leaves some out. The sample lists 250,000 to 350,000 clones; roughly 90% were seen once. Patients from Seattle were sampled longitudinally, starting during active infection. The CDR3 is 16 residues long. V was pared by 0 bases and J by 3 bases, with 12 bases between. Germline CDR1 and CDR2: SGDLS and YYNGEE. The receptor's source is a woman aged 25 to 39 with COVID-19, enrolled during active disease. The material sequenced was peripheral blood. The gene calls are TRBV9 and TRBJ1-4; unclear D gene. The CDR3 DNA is TGTGCCAGCAGCGTAGGGGCGACGACGGCTAATGAAAAACTGTTTTTT. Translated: CASSVGATTANEKLFF.